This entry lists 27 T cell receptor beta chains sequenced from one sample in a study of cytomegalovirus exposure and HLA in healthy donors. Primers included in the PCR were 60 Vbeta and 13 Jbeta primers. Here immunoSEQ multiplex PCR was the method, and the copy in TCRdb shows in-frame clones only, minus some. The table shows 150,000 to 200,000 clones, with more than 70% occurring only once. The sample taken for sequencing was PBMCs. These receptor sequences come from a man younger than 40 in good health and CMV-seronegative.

The CDR3 is CASNRGQWNEKLFF. The CDR3 DNA sequence: TGTGCCAGCAACAGGGGACAGTGGAATGAAAAACTGTTTTTT. The V gene is TRBV6-1, the J gene TRBJ1-4; 7 nucleotides agree with TRBD1. Per the germline V gene, CDR1 is MNHNS and CDR2 is SASEGT. The CDR3 length is 14 residues. Losses at the gene ends were 7 bases for V and 5 bases for J; bases not matched to a gene: 7.

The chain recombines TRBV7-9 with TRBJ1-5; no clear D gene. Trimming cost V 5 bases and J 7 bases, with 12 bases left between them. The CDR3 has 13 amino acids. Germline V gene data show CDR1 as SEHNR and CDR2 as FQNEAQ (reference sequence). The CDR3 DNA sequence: TGTGCCAGCAGCCTGGAGGGCGGGCAGCCCCAGCATTTT. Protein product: CASSLEGGQPQHF.

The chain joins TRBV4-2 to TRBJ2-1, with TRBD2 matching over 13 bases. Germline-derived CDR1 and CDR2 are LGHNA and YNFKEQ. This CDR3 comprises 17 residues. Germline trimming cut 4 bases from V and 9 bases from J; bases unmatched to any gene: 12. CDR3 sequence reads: CASSPGTSGRDWGEQFF. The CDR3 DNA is TGTGCCAGCAGCCCTGGTACTAGCGGGAGGGATTGGGGTGAGCAGTTCTTC.

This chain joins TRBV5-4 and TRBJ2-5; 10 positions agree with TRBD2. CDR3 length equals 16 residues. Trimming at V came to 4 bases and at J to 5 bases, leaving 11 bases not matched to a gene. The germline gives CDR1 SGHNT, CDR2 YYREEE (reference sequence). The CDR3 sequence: CASSPTERGGRETQYF. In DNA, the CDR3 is TGTGCCAGCAGCCCCACCGAGCGGGGGGGCCGGGAGACCCAGTACTTC. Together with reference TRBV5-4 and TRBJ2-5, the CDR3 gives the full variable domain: ETGVTQSPTHLIKTRGQQVTLRCSSQSGHNTVSWYQQALGQGPQFIFQYYREEENGRGNFPPRFSGLQFPNYSSELNVNALELDDSALYLCASSPTERGGRETQYFGPGTRLLVL.

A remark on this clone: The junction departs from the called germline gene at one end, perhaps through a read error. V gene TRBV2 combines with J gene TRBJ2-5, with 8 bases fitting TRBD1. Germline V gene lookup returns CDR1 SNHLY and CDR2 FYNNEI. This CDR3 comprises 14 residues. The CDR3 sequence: CASTGQGAREAQYF. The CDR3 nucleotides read TGTGCCAGCACAGGACAGGGTGCGCGAGAGGCCCAGTACTTC.

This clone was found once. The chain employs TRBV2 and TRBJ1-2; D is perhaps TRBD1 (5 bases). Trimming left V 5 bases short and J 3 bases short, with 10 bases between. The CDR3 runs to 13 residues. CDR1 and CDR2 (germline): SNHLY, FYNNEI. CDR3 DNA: TGTGCCAGCAGTCCCAGGGTTGACTATGGCTACACCTTC. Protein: CASSPRVDYGYTF.

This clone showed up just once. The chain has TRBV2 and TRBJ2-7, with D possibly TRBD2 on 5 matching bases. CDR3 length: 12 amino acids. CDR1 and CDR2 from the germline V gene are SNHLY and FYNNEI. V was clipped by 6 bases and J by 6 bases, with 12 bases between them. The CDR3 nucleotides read TGTGCCAGCAGGCAGGTTGAGGGCGAGCAGTACTTC. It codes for CASRQVEGEQYF. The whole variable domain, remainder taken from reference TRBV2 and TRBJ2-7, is EPEVTQTPSHQVTQMGQEVILRCVPISNHLYFYWYRQILGQKVEFLVSFYNNEISEKSEIFDDQFSVERPDGSNFTLKIRSTKLEDSAMYFCASRQVEGEQYFGPGTRLTVT.

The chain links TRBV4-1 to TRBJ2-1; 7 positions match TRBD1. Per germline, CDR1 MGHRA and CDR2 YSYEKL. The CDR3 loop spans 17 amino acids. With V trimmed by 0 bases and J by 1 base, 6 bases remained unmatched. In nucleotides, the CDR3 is TGCGCCAGCAGCCAAGATCCTCCCAGGGGGTCCTACAATGAGCAGTTCTTC. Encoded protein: CASSQDPPRGSYNEQFF.

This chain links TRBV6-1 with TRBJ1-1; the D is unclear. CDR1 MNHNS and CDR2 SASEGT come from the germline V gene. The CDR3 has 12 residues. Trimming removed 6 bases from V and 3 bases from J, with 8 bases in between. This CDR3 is CASRETYTEAFF. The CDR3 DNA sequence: TGTGCCAGCAGGGAGACCTACACTGAAGCTTTCTTT.

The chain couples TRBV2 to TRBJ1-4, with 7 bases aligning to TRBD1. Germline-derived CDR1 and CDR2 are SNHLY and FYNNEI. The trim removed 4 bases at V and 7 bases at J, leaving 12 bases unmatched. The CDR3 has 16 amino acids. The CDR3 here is CASSGGTGTEVEKLFF. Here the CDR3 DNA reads TGTGCCAGCAGTGGAGGGACCGGGACAGAGGTTGAAAAACTGTTTTTT.

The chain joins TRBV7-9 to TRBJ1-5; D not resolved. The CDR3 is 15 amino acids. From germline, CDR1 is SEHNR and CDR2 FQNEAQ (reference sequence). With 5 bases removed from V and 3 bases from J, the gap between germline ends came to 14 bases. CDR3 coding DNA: TGTGCCAGCAGCCGCGGAGGAGGGCCCAATCAGCCCCAGCATTTT. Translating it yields CASSRGGGPNQPQHF.

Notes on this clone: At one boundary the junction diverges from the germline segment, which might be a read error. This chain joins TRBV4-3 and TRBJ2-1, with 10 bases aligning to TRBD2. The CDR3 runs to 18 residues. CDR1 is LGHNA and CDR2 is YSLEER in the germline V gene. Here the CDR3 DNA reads TGCGCCAGCAGCCAAGATGGGCTAGCGGGAGATCTTTACAATGAACAGTTCTTC. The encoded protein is CASSQDGLAGDLYNEQFF.

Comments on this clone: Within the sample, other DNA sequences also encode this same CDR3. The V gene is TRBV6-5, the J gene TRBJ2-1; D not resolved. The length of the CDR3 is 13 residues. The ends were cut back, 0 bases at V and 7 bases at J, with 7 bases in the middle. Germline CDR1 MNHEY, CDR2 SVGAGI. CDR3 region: CASSYSRRNEQFF. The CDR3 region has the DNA TGTGCCAGCAGTTACTCCCGGAGAAATGAGCAGTTCTTC.

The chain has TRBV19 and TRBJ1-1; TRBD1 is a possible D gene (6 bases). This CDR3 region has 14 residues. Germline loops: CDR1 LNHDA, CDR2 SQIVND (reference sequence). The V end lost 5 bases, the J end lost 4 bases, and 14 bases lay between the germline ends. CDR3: CASSWSGEGTEAFF. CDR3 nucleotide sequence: TGTGCCAGTAGTTGGTCAGGGGAGGGCACTGAAGCTTTCTTT.

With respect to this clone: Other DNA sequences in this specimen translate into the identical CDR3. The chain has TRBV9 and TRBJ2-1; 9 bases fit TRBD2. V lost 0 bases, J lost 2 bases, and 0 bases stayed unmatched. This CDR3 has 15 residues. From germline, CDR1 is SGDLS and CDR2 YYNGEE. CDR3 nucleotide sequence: TGTGCCAGCAGCGTAGGCGGGGGGGCCTACAATGAGCAGTTCTTC. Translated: CASSVGGGAYNEQFF.

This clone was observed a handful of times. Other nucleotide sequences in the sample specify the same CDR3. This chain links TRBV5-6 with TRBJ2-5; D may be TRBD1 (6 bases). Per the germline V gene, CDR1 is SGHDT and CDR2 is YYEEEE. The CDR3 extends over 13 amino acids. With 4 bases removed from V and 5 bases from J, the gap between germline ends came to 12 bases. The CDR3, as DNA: TGTGCCAGCAGCGCCGACAGGTTTGAGACCCAGTACTTC. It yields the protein CASSADRFETQYF.

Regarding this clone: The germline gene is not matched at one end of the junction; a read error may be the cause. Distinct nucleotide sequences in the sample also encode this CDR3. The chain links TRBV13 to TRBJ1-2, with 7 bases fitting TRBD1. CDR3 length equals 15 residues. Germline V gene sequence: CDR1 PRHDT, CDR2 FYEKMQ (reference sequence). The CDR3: CASSFNRGANYGYTF. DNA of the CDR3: TGCGCCAGCAGCTTCAACAGGGGAGCTAACTATGGCTACACCTTC.

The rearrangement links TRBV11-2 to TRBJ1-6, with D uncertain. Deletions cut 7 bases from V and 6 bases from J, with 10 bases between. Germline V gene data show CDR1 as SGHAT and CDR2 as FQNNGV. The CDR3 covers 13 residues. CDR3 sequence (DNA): TGTGCCAGCATCCCACACAGTAATTCACCCCTCCACTTT. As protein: CASIPHSNSPLHF.

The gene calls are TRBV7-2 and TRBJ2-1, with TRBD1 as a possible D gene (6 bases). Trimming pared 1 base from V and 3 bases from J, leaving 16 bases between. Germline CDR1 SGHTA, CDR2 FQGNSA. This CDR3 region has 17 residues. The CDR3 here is CASSLGVEGEYYNEQFF. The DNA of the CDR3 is TGTGCCAGCAGCTTAGGAGTTGAGGGGGAGTACTACAATGAGCAGTTCTTC.

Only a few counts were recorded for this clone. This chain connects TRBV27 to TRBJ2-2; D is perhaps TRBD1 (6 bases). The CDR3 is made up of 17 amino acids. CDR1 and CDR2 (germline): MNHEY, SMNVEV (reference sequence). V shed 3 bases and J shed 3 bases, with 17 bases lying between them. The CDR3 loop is CASSFSTGKAYTGELFF. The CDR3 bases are TGTGCCAGCAGTTTCTCGACAGGCAAGGCTTACACCGGGGAGCTGTTTTTT.

The DNA of the CDR3 is TGTGCCAGCAGTCGGGGGTTATGGACTGAAGCTTTCTTT. Translating it yields CASSRGLWTEAFF. The gene calls are TRBV6-6 and TRBJ1-1, with TRBD1 as a possible D gene (5 bases). There are 13 residues in the CDR3. CDR1 and CDR2 from the germline V gene are MNHNY and SVGAGI (reference sequence). V was cut by 5 bases and J by 5 bases, with 12 bases left in between.

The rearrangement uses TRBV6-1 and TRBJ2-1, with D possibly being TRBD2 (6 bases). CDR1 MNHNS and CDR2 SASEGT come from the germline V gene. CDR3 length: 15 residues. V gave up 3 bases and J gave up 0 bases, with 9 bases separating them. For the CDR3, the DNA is TGTGCCAGCAGTGAGGGGGGAGGCTCCTACAATGAGCAGTTCTTC. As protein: CASSEGGGSYNEQFF.

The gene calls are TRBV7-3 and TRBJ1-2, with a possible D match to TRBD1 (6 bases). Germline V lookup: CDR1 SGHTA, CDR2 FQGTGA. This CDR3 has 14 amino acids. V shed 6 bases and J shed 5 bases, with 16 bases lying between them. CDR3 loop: CASRSNQGTYGYTF. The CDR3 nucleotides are TGTGCCAGCAGGTCAAACCAGGGGACATATGGCTACACCTTC.

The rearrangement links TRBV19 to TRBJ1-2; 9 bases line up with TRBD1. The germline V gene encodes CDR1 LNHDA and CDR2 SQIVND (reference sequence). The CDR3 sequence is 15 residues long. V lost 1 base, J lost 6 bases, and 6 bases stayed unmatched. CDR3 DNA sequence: TGTGCCAGTAGTATAGGGGGACAGGGAATCGATGGCTACACCTTC. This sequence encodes CASSIGGQGIDGYTF.

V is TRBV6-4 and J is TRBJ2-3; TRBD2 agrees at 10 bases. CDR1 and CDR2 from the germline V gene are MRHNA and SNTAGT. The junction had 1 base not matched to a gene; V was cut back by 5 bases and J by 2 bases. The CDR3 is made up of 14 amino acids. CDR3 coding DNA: TGTGCCAGCAGTAGCGGGGGGGCCACAGATACGCAGTATTTT. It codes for CASSSGGATDTQYF.

Here the CDR3 reads CASSGGGNTEAFF. The CDR3 DNA sequence: TGTGCCAGCAGCGGGGGGGGGAACACTGAAGCTTTCTTT. The genes are TRBV5-4 and TRBJ1-1, with D possibly being TRBD1 (5 bases). V was clipped by 4 bases and J by 1 base, with 8 bases between them. In germline, CDR1 is SGHNT, CDR2 YYREEE (reference sequence). The CDR3 has 13 residues. Supplemented by reference TRBV5-4 and TRBJ1-1, the full variable domain reads ETGVTQSPTHLIKTRGQQVTLRCSSQSGHNTVSWYQQALGQGPQFIFQYYREEENGRGNFPPRFSGLQFPNYSSELNVNALELDDSALYLCASSGGGNTEAFFGQGTRLTVV.

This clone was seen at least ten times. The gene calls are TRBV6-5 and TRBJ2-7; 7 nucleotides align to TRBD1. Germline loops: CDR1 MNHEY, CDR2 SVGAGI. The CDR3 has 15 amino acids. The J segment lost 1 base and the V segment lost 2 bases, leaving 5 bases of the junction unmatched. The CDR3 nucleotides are TGTGCCAGCAGTTACCCGGGACAGTCTTCCTACGAGCAGTACTTC. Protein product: CASSYPGQSSYEQYF.